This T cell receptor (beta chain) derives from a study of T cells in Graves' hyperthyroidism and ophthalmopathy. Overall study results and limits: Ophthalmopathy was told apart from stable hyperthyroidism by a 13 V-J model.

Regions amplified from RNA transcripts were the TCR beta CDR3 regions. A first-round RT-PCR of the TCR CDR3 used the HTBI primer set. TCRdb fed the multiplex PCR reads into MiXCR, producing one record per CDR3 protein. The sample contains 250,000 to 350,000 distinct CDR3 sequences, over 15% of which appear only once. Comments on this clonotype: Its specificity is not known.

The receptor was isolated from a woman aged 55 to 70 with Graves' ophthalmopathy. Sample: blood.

The chain's CDR3 is CASSRNRDSNTGELFF. CDR3 sequence (DNA): TGTGCCAGCAGCCGGAACCGGGACAGCAACACCGGGGAGCTGTTTTTT. V is TRBV28 and J is TRBJ2-2; 7 bases agree with TRBD1. Unmatched junction bases numbered 9, after V lost 6 bases and J lost 2 bases. This CDR3 spans 16 amino acids. Germline V gene sequence: CDR1 MDHEN, CDR2 SYDVKM. The entire variable domain, with the rest obtained from reference TRBV28 and TRBJ2-2, is as follows: DVKVTQSSRYLVKRTGEKVFLECVQDMDHENMFWYRQDPGLGLRLIYFSYDVKMKEKGDIPEGYSVSREKKERFSLILESASTNQTSMYLCASSRNRDSNTGELFFGEGSRLTVL.